These 9 T cell receptor beta chains share one sample of origin, sequenced in a study of CD8+CD57+ T cells in acquired aplastic anemia. Genomic DNA was employed as the template in profiling TCR beta VDJ and CDR3. From the reads, TCRdb called clonotypes with MiXCR, one entry per CDR3 protein. The data show about 250,000 distinct CDR3 sequences, 47% seen once. CD8+CD57+ cell expansion, shown by flow cytometry, had occurred in the patients selected for sequencing. The sequencing sample was made of sorted CD4+, CD8+, or CD8+CD57+ T cells (not recorded which) from PBMCs. These receptors all come from a human donor with aplastic anemia.

J is TRBJ2-6 and V is TRBV10-3, with 7 bases lining up with TRBD2. Looked up from germline, CDR1 is ENHRY and CDR2 is SYGVKD. The J segment lost 2 bases and the V segment lost 2 bases, leaving 6 bases of the junction unmatched. The CDR3 sequence is 17 residues long. In DNA form, the CDR3 reads TGTGCCATCAGTGAGGGGGGGGGGGGGACTGGGGCCAACGTCCTGACTTTC. Protein product: CAISEGGGGTGANVLTF.

Only one count was recorded for this clonotype. The chain uses TRBV20-1 and TRBJ2-5; a possible D gene is TRBD1 (7 bases). CDR1 is DFQATT, CDR2 SNEGSKA, per germline (reference sequence). The CDR3 is 15 residues long. V was trimmed by 2 bases and J by 2 bases, leaving 15 bases between them. The CDR3 here is CSARPEGAIQETQYF. For the CDR3, the DNA is TGCAGTGCTAGACCGGAGGGGGCAATACAAGAGACCCAGTACTTC.

Within the sample, this clonotype is medium-sized. The chain employs TRBV20-1 and TRBJ1-1; D ambiguous. With 3 bases removed from V and 4 bases from J, the gap between germline ends came to 3 bases. The CDR3 length is 10 residues. CDR1 DFQATT and CDR2 SNEGSKA come from the germline V gene (reference sequence). The CDR3 reads CSARGTEAFF. The CDR3 nucleotides are TGCAGTGCTAGGGGCACTGAAGCTTTCTTT.

This clonotype has just a few counts. The rearrangement links TRBV30 to TRBJ2-7; D is unresolved. This CDR3 region has 11 residues. V was shortened by 1 base and J by 3 bases, with 4 bases between the two germline ends. Germline CDR1 GTSNPN, CDR2 SVGIG (reference sequence). CDR3 sequence reads: CAWSGNYEQYF. The DNA of the CDR3 is TGTGCCTGGAGTGGAAACTACGAGCAGTACTTC.

This clonotype was detected ten times or more. J is TRBJ2-3 and V is TRBV6-5, with 7 bases lining up with TRBD2. V lost 2 bases and J lost 4; bases outside the gene matches: 6. CDR3 size: 15 residues. Germline V lookup: CDR1 MNHEY, CDR2 SVGAGI. The DNA for the CDR3 is TGTGCCAGCAGTTACGGGAGGGTTGCGGCAGATACGCAGTATTTT. This gives the protein CASSYGRVAADTQYF.

This clonotype is a singleton in its sample. Written as DNA, the CDR3 is TGCAGTGCTGGAAACAATGAGCAGTTCTTC. It translates to CSAGNNEQFF. J is TRBJ2-1 and V is TRBV20-1; no clear D gene. This CDR3 spans 10 amino acids. The germline V gene has CDR1 DFQATT and CDR2 SNEGSKA (reference sequence). V lost 5 bases and J lost 5, with 4 bases in between.

This chain links TRBV6-1 with TRBJ1-5; weak D call: TRBD1 (5 bases). The germline V gene has CDR1 MNHNS and CDR2 SASEGT. Trimming took 6 bases from V and 2 from J, leaving 14 bases between them. CDR3 length: 15 amino acids. CDR3 amino acids: CASRAEDIRNQPQHF. The CDR3 DNA reads TGTGCCAGCAGGGCCGAGGACATCCGCAATCAGCCCCAGCATTTT.

There are a few counts of this clonotype. The chain carries TRBV7-3 and TRBJ1-2; D gene ambiguous. The CDR3 is 14 residues long. Germline assignment: CDR1 SGHTA and CDR2 FQGTGA. The V and J ends lost 2 bases and 4 bases respectively, with 11 bases between them. CDR3 bases: TGTGCCAGCAGCTTAGATGCGGCACGCTATGGCTACACCTTC. It specifies CASSLDAARYGYTF.

The chain is built from TRBV27 and TRBJ2-7; 9 bases agree with TRBD2. Germline loops: CDR1 MNHEY, CDR2 SMNVEV (reference sequence). The CDR3 runs to 16 residues. J was trimmed by 1 base and V by 0 bases; bases with no gene match: 4. DNA of the CDR3: TGTGCCAGCAGTTTATCGCTAGCGGGGACTTCCTACGAGCAGTACTTC. Translating it yields CASSLSLAGTSYEQYF.